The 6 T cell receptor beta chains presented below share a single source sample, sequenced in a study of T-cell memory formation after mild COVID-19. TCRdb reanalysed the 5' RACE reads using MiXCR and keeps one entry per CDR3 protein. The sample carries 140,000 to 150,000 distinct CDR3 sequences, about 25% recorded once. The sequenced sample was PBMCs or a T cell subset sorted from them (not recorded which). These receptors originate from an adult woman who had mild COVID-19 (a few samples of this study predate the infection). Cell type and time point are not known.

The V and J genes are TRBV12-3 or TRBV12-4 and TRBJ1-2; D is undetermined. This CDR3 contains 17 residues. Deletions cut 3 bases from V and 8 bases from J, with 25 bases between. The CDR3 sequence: CASSLTAGASPAGGYTF. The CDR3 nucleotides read TGTGCCAGCAGTTTGACGGCAGGAGCCTCTCCCGCGGGAGGCTACACCTTC.

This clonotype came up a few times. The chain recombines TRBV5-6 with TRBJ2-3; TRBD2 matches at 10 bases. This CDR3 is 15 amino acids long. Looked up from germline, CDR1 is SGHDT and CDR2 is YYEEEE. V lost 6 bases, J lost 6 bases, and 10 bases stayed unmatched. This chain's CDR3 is CASNPTSGEWDTQYF. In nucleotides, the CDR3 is TGTGCCAGCAACCCCACTAGCGGGGAGTGGGATACGCAGTATTTT.

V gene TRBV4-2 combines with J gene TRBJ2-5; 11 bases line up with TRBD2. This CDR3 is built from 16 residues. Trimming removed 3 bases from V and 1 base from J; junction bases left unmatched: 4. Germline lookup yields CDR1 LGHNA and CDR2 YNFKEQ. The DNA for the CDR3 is TGTGCCAGCAGCCACCTAGCGGGGGGAGCCCAAGAGACCCAGTACTTC. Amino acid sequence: CASSHLAGGAQETQYF.

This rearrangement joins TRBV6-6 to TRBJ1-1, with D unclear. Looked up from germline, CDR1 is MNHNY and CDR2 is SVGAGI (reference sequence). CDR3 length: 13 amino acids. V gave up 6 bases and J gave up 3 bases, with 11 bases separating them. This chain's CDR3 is CASSSGFYTEAFF. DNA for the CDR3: TGTGCCAGCAGCTCCGGGTTCTACACTGAAGCTTTCTTT.

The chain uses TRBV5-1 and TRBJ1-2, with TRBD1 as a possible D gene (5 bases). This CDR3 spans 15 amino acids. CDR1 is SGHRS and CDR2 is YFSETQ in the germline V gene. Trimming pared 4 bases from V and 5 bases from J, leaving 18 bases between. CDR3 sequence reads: CASSPAGGAEYGYTF. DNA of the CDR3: TGCGCCAGCAGCCCGGCCGGGGGAGCCGAATATGGCTACACCTTC.

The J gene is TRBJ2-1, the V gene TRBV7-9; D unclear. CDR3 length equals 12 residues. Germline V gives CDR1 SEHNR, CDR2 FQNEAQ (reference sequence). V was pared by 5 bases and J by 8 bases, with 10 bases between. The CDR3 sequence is CASSPPVDEQFF. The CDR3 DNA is TGTGCCAGCAGCCCCCCCGTGGATGAGCAGTTCTTC.